This is a list of T cell receptor beta chains from one sample in a study of T cells in Graves' hyperthyroidism and ophthalmopathy. TCRdb processed the multiplex PCR reads anew with MiXCR; each CDR3 protein has one entry. The sample has about 840,000 distinct CDR3 sequences; around 38% are singletons. Material: blood. These receptors came from a man aged 18 to 30 with Graves' hyperthyroidism. The CDR3 runs from the conserved cysteine through the conserved F or W. D genes are given only for firm matches. Rows give clone size only sometimes, using once, few, many, or a class for an expanded clone.

>.|TRBJ1-1|.|TRBV20-1
CSASSGRPNTEAFF
TGCAGTGCCAGCAGTGGGAGGCCGAACACTGAAGCTTTCTTT
>.|TRBJ1-5|once|TRBV5-2
CASRLSSGHSNQPQHF
TGTGCCAGCAGACTATCAAGTGGGCATAGCAATCAGCCCCAGCATTTT
>.|TRBJ2-2|.|TRBV7-3
CASSQDGGNTGELFF
TGCGCCAGCAGCCAAGATGGTGGGAACACCGGGGAGCTGTTTTTT
>TRBD1|TRBJ2-7|.|TRBV7-9
CASSPQGEVTYEQYF
TGTGCCAGCAGCCCCCAGGGGGAAGTGACCTACGAGCAGTACTTC
>.|TRBJ1-2|.|TRBV5-5
CASSFGGTMGYTF
TGTGCCAGCAGCTTTGGGGGGACAATGGGCTACACCTTC
>.|TRBJ1-6|.|TRBV25-1
CASAPGTDYNSPLHF
TGTGCCAGCGCCCCCGGGACGGACTATAATTCACCCCTCCACTTT
>TRBD2|TRBJ2-5|.|TRBV12-3/TRBV12-4
CASAGVRETQYF
TGTGCAAGCGCGGGAGTAAGAGAGACCCAGTACTTC
>TRBD1|TRBJ1-1|.|TRBV7-9
CASSADRGGRYTEAFF
TGTGCCAGCAGCGCCGACAGGGGAGGGAGGTACACTGAAGCTTTCTTT
>.|TRBJ2-2|few|TRBV13
CASSFEGGPNTGELFF
TGTGCCAGCAGCTTCGAAGGGGGGCCTAACACCGGGGAGCTGTTTTTT
>.|TRBJ2-6|.|TRBV10-3
CAISARWTVSGANVLTF
TGTGCCATCAGTGCTAGATGGACAGTCTCTGGGGCCAACGTCCTGACTTTC
>.|TRBJ1-6|.|TRBV19
CASSRSIDSPLHF
TGTGCCAGTAGTAGGAGTATTGATTCACCCCTCCACTTT
>.|TRBJ1-1|.|TRBV12-3/TRBV12-4
CASTIDRLLGAFF
TGTGCCAGCACCATCGACAGGCTCCTCGGGGCTTTCTTT
>.|TRBJ2-5|few|TRBV4-3
CASSQEVAEETQYF
TGCGCCAGCAGCCAAGAGGTAGCCGAAGAGACCCAGTACTTC
>.|TRBJ1-2|few|TRBV7-2
CASSLRSVLGFYGYTF
TGTGCCAGCAGCTTACGGTCGGTTTTGGGGTTCTACGGCTACACCTTC
>TRBD2|TRBJ2-5|.|TRBV20-1
CSARVGSGGQETQYF
TGCAGTGCTAGAGTAGGATCGGGGGGGCAAGAGACCCAGTACTTC
>.|TRBJ1-2|.|TRBV19
CASATGRGLSNYGYTF
TGTGCCAGTGCAACAGGGAGGGGACTTTCCAACTATGGCTACACCTTC
>.|TRBJ1-6|few|TRBV5-1
CASSLDGTAGSPLHF
TGCGCCAGCAGCTTGGACGGGACGGCGGGGTCACCCCTCCACTTT
>.|TRBJ1-4|.|TRBV7-2
CASTQGPEGEKLFF
TGTGCCAGCACCCAGGGCCCGGAGGGTGAAAAACTGTTTTTT
>TRBD2|TRBJ2-2|.|TRBV15
CASSFGASGGANTGELFF
TGTGCCAGCAGCTTTGGGGCTAGCGGGGGGGCGAACACCGGGGAGCTGTTTTTT
>.|TRBJ1-4|many|TRBV20-1
CSARGPNEKLFF
TGCAGTGCTAGAGGACCTAATGAAAAACTGTTTTTT
>.|TRBJ1-3|many|TRBV7-9
CASRQASGNTIYF
TGTGCCAGCCGCCAAGCCTCTGGAAACACCATATATTTT
>TRBD1|TRBJ2-2|.|TRBV19
CASSIGYEEDRGGGELFF
TGTGCCAGTAGTATAGGATACGAAGAGGACAGGGGCGGCGGGGAGCTGTTTTTT
>.|TRBJ1-1|many|TRBV19
CASSARAEAFF
TGTGCCAGTAGTGCTAGGGCTGAAGCTTTCTTT
>.|TRBJ1-3|few|TRBV7-9
CASRTGRPGNTIYF
TGTGCCAGCAGAACAGGTCGGCCTGGAAACACCATATATTTT
>.|TRBJ1-2|.|TRBV6-1
CASSDPHDSFYGYTF
TGTGCCAGCAGTGATCCCCACGACAGCTTCTATGGCTACACCTTC
>.|TRBJ1-2|.|TRBV14
CASSLDRGSHYGYTF
TGTGCCAGCAGCTTGGATAGGGGAAGTCACTATGGCTACACCTTC
>TRBD1|TRBJ1-1|.|TRBV7-2
CASSSDRGPKTEAFF
TGTGCCAGCAGCTCGGACAGGGGGCCTAAGACTGAAGCTTTCTTT
>TRBD1|TRBJ1-4|few|TRBV5-1
CASSAGTGLSNEKLFF
TGCGCCAGCAGCGCTGGGACAGGGCTATCTAATGAAAAACTGTTTTTT
>.|TRBJ1-5|few|TRBV20-1
CSAAPGTNSNQPQHF
TGCAGTGCGGCGCCCGGGACGAATAGCAATCAGCCCCAGCATTTT
>TRBD2|TRBJ2-2|.|TRBV10-2
CASSGVPSGSSPGELFF
TGCGCCAGCAGTGGGGTCCCTAGCGGGAGTTCTCCCGGGGAGCTGTTTTTT
>.|TRBJ2-3|.|TRBV20-1
CSASMGIQSTDMQYF
TGCAGTGCTAGCATGGGCATCCAAAGCACAGATATGCAGTATTTT
>TRBD1|TRBJ1-6|many|TRBV20-1
CSATRQGGSPLHF
TGCAGTGCTACCCGACAGGGTGGTTCACCCCTCCACTTT
>.|TRBJ1-5|.|TRBV3-1
CASSQWGRDQPQHF
TGTGCCAGCAGCCAATGGGGTAGGGATCAGCCCCAGCATTTT